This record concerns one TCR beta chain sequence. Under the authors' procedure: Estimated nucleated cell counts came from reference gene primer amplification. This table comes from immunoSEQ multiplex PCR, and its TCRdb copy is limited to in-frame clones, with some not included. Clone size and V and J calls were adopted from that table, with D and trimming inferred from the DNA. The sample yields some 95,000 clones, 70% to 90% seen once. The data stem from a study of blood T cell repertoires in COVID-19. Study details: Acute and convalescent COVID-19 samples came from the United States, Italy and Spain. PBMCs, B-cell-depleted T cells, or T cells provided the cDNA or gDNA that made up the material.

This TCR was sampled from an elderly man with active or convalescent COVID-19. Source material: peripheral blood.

The CDR3 bases are TGCAGTGCTAGTGGGACAGATAATGAAAAACTGTTTTTT. It encodes CSASGTDNEKLFF. V usage is TRBV20-1 and J usage is TRBJ1-4; 7 nucleotides agree with TRBD1. The germline V gene encodes CDR1 DFQATT and CDR2 SNEGSKA (reference sequence). The length of the CDR3 is 13 residues. V was pared by 3 bases and J by 4 bases, with 2 bases of the junction left unmatched.